The 3 T cell receptor beta chains below all came from one sample that was sequenced in a study of T cells after yellow fever vaccination. MiXCR, applied by TCRdb to the 5' RACE reads, yields one record per CDR3 protein. The sample shows hundreds of thousands of distinct CDR3 sequences, roughly 12% of them seen only once. The material was PBMCs, obtained on the day of the yellow fever booster vaccination. All receptors derive from a young man who received the YFV17D yellow fever vaccine.

This clonotype was seen only a few times. V gene TRBV7-9 combines with J gene TRBJ2-3; D gene ambiguous. V was shortened by 4 bases and J by 6 bases, with 5 bases between the two germline ends. The CDR3 loop spans 11 amino acids. Germline loops: CDR1 SEHNR, CDR2 FQNEAQ (reference sequence). Here the CDR3 reads CASSWVDTQYF. In DNA form, the CDR3 reads TGTGCCAGCAGCTGGGTGGATACGCAGTATTTT. Drawing the rest from reference TRBV7-9 and TRBJ2-3, the complete variable domain is DTGVSQNPRHKITKRGQNVTFRCDPISEHNRLYWYRQTLGQGPEFLTYFQNEAQLEKSRLLSDRFSAERPKGSFSTLEIQRTEQGDSAMYLCASSWVDTQYFGPGTRLTVL.

The chain employs TRBV5-4 and TRBJ2-5; D is uncertain. The CDR3 length is 15 residues. CDR1 and CDR2 from the germline V gene are SGHNT and YYREEE (reference sequence). Trimming pared 0 bases from V and 2 bases from J, leaving 11 bases between. The CDR3 nucleotides are TGTGCCAGCAGCTTGGATGGCGGCACTCAAGAGACCCAGTACTTC. Translating gives CASSLDGGTQETQYF.

This clonotype was seen at least ten times. This chain uses TRBV10-3 with TRBJ2-1, with 12 bases lining up with TRBD1. Germline V lookup: CDR1 ENHRY, CDR2 SYGVKD. This CDR3 has 19 amino acids. The J segment lost 0 bases and the V segment lost 6 bases, leaving 12 bases of the junction unmatched. CDR3 loop: CAIRTGTGGLSSSYNEQFF. For the CDR3, the DNA is TGTGCCATCAGAACCGGGACAGGGGGCCTTTCGAGCTCCTACAATGAGCAGTTCTTC.